This TCR beta chain was recorded in a study of OX40 agonist ivuxolimab in advanced cancers. This CDR3 spans 14 amino acids. V lost 3 bases and J lost 2, with 8 bases in between. Germline V CDR1 and CDR2: LNHDA, SQIVND (reference sequence). The assay was immunoSEQ multiplex PCR, and TCRdb's table has in-frame clones only and misses some. The repertoire holds some 80,000 clones, with about 94% as singletons. The sequenced sample was CD4+ or CD8+ T cells sorted from blood, obtained in a trial of the OX40 agonist ivuxolimab. The receptor was isolated from an adult with an advanced solid tumor such as melanoma, head and neck, liver or kidney cancer. This chain links TRBV19 with TRBJ2-1; perhaps D is TRBD1 or TRBD2 (5 bases each). CDR3 protein: CASSMGVTYNEQFF. CDR3 sequence (DNA): TGTGCCAGTAGTATGGGGGTCACCTACAATGAGCAGTTCTTC.